Each of the 23 T cell receptor beta chains below was sequenced from the same sample in a study of vaccination and CD4 T cells after COVID-19. Time point: late sampling 161 to 241 days after vaccination in a few convalescent patients. Treatment: roughly ten-day PBMC culture with coronavirus spike peptide pools or control peptides (ViraFEST assay). The Oncomine TCR Beta short-read assay was applied to DNA of cultured CD4+ T cells. TCRdb re-derived calls from the PCR reads in MiXCR, one entry per CDR3 protein. The profile shows about 17,000 distinct CDR3 sequences, under 55% of them singletons. The antigens of these receptors remain unknown. The sequenced sample was CD4+ T cells from blood, cultured in vitro, obtained about 7 months after SARS-CoV-2 vaccination. These receptors originate from a human donor who had recovered from COVID-19.

This chain links TRBV7-3 with TRBJ1-1, with D maybe TRBD1 (5 bases). The germline gives CDR1 SGHTA, CDR2 FQGTGA. The CDR3 is 14 residues long. V lost 2 bases and J lost 1, with 8 bases in between. The CDR3 region is CASSLGGKNTEAFF. CDR3 nucleotides: TGTGCCAGCAGCTTAGGGGGGAAGAACACTGAAGCTTTCTTT.

This clonotype was recorded a few times. The junction does not match germline at one end; this may be a read error. The genes are TRBV7-7 and TRBJ2-5; perhaps TRBD2 as D (5 bases). The CDR3 is made up of 13 amino acids. The germline V gene encodes CDR1 SSHAT and CDR2 FNYEAQ (reference sequence). CDR3 loop: CASSSRVGETQYF. CDR3 nucleotide sequence: TGTGCTAGCAGCTCGCGGGTTGGAGAGACCCAGTACTTC.

By frequency in the sample, this clonotype is medium-sized. DNA of the CDR3: TGTGCCAGCACTTCTAGCGGGGGGGGGGAGACCCAGTACTTC. Translated: CASTSSGGGETQYF. V and J are TRBV6-1 and TRBJ2-5; 12 bases fit TRBD2. Losses at the gene ends were 7 bases for V and 5 bases for J; bases not matched to a gene: 5. The CDR3 has 14 amino acids. Germline V gene lookup returns CDR1 MNHNS and CDR2 SASEGT.

V usage is TRBV5-4 and J usage is TRBJ2-5; D uncertain. There are 14 residues in the CDR3. Germline-derived CDR1 and CDR2 are SGHNT and YYREEE (reference sequence). The ends were cut back, 0 bases at V and 2 bases at J, with 8 bases in the middle. The CDR3 protein is CASSLERAQETQYF. The CDR3 nucleotides are TGTGCCAGCAGCTTGGAACGAGCACAAGAGACCCAGTACTTC.

V is TRBV20-1 and J is TRBJ2-7; 8 bases match TRBD2. Germline CDR1 reads DFQATT; CDR2 reads SNEGSKA (reference sequence). CDR3 size: 15 residues. V lost 5 bases to trimming and J lost 2 bases; unmatched junction nucleotides: 11. Here the CDR3 DNA reads TGCAGTGCTGTCTCCTCACTAGCGGAGACCTACGAGCAGTACTTC. Translating gives CSAVSSLAETYEQYF.

The rearrangement links TRBV7-3 to TRBJ2-5; 13 positions agree with TRBD2. The germline gives CDR1 SGHTA, CDR2 FQGTGA. V gave up 5 bases and J gave up 5 bases; unmatched junction bases: 8. The CDR3 totals 16 residues. In DNA, the CDR3 is TGTGCCAGCAGCGCGGGGCGGACTAGCGGGAGTGAGACCCAGTACTTC. It is translated as CASSAGRTSGSETQYF. Complete variable domain (other parts from reference TRBV7-3 and TRBJ2-5): GAGVSQTPSNKVTEKGKYVELRCDPISGHTALYWYRQSLGQGPEFLIYFQGTGAADDSGLPNDRFFAVRPEGSVSTLKIQRTERGDSAVYLCASSAGRTSGSETQYFGPGTRLLVL.

The chain couples TRBV7-2 to TRBJ2-7; 10 bases fit TRBD2. This CDR3 spans 15 amino acids. V was pared by 3 bases and J by 6 bases, with 8 bases of the junction left unmatched. The germline V gene encodes CDR1 SGHTA and CDR2 FQGNSA. CDR3 protein: CASSFDRTSGGEQYF. The CDR3, as DNA: TGTGCCAGCAGCTTTGATCGGACTAGCGGAGGCGAGCAGTACTTC.

The chain has TRBV20-1 and TRBJ2-5, with TRBD1 as a possible D gene (6 bases). The CDR3 runs 14 residues. The germline CDR1 and CDR2 sequences are DFQATT and SNEGSKA (reference sequence). V shed 6 bases and J shed 2 bases, with 16 bases lying between them. CDR3 DNA sequence: TGCAGTGCCCAGAAGACCGGGACACAAGAGACCCAGTACTTC. This sequence encodes CSAQKTGTQETQYF.

This clonotype is classed as medium-sized. The rearrangement uses TRBV7-3 and TRBJ2-5; weak D call: TRBD2 (7 bases). This CDR3 has 13 residues. V lost 8 bases, J lost 1 base, and 11 bases lay in between. Germline lookup yields CDR1 SGHTA and CDR2 FQGTGA. The CDR3 bases are TGTGCCAGCGGGCGGGGGCCCCAAGAGACCCAGTACTTC. As protein: CASGRGPQETQYF.

The rearrangement joins TRBV7-2 to TRBJ2-1; the match to TRBD1 covers 11 bases. The germline V gene encodes CDR1 SGHTA and CDR2 FQGNSA. V gave up 0 bases and J gave up 3 bases; unmatched junction bases: 1. The CDR3 runs 16 residues. As DNA, the CDR3 is TGTGCCAGCAGCTTAGCTGGGACAGGGGGCTACAATGAGCAGTTCTTC. It translates to CASSLAGTGGYNEQFF.

This chain's CDR3 is CSASQTGGNQPQHF. DNA of the CDR3: TGCAGTGCTAGCCAAACAGGGGGCAATCAGCCCCAGCATTTT. The rearrangement uses TRBV20-1 and TRBJ1-5; 7 bases are a match to TRBD1. There are 14 residues in the CDR3. Trimming took 3 bases from V and 2 from J; bases not matched to a gene: 4. The germline V gene has CDR1 DFQATT and CDR2 SNEGSKA (reference sequence).

This clonotype was recorded a few times. The chain uses TRBV15 and TRBJ2-5, with TRBD1 as a possible D gene (6 bases). The CDR3 has 12 amino acids. V shed 9 bases and J shed 7 bases, with 15 bases lying between them. Germline CDR1 and CDR2: LNHNV and YYDKDF (reference sequence). The CDR3 spells CATGADSRTQYF. The CDR3, as DNA: TGTGCCACGGGGGCCGACAGTAGGACCCAGTACTTC. The variable domain in full, completed from reference TRBV15 and TRBJ2-5, reads DAMVIQNPRYQVTQFGKPVTLSCSQTLNHNVMYWYQQKSSQAPKLLFHYYDKDFNNEADTPDNFQSRRPNTSFCFLDIRSPGLGDTAMYLCATGADSRTQYFGPGTRLLVL.

The chain is built from TRBV6-2 or TRBV6-3 and TRBJ2-3; 7 nucleotides line up with TRBD2. The CDR3 is 14 amino acids. V was clipped by 6 bases and J by 2 bases; unmatched bases: 5. From germline, CDR1 is MNHEY and CDR2 SVGEGT. The CDR3 bases are TGTGCCAGCAGCGTGGGAGGGGACACAGATACGCAGTATTTT. This sequence encodes CASSVGGDTDTQYF.

This chain links TRBV4-1 with TRBJ2-1; D not resolved. Germline V gene lookup returns CDR1 MGHRA and CDR2 YSYEKL. V lost 1 base and J 5 bases, leaving 12 bases between the germline ends. CDR3 size: 15 residues. The CDR3 is CASSQVGPINNEQFF. The CDR3 DNA sequence: TGCGCCAGCAGCCAAGTAGGCCCTATTAACAATGAGCAGTTCTTC.

The V gene is TRBV6-1, the J gene TRBJ1-2; D unresolved. Trimming took 6 bases from V and 5 from J, leaving 4 bases between them. The CDR3 covers 10 residues. The germline V gene has CDR1 MNHNS and CDR2 SASEGT. The CDR3 loop reads CASSGYGYTF. DNA of the CDR3: TGTGCCAGCAGCGGATATGGCTACACCTTC.

The V gene is TRBV7-2, the J gene TRBJ2-7, with 8 bases aligning to TRBD1. CDR3 size: 14 residues. V was clipped by 5 bases and J by 4 bases; unmatched bases: 7. From germline, CDR1 is SGHTA and CDR2 FQGNSA. CDR3 protein: CASSDRQGLYEQYF. The CDR3 coding sequence is TGTGCCAGCAGCGACCGACAGGGGTTGTACGAGCAGTACTTC.

This clonotype was seen a handful of times. The rearrangement joins TRBV24-1 to TRBJ2-3; unclear D gene. This CDR3 contains 11 residues. V dropped 1 base and J dropped 9 bases, with 4 bases sitting between them. CDR1 is KGHDR and CDR2 is SFDVKD in the germline V gene. The CDR3 sequence: CATSDFTTQYF. The CDR3 coding sequence is TGTGCCACCAGTGATTTTACAACGCAGTATTTT.

The table lists this clonotype with a few counts. V usage is TRBV20-1 and J usage is TRBJ1-5; 7 nucleotides agree with TRBD1. CDR1 is DFQATT, CDR2 SNEGSKA, per germline (reference sequence). CDR3 length: 13 amino acids. Germline trimming cut 1 base from V and 4 bases from J; bases unmatched to any gene: 1. CDR3 sequence (DNA): TGCAGTGCTAGAGTGGACAGGAATCAGCCCCAGCATTTT. This sequence encodes CSARVDRNQPQHF.

The V gene is TRBV27, the J gene TRBJ2-2; TRBD1 matches 9 bases. The germline CDR1 and CDR2 sequences are MNHEY and SMNVEV (reference sequence). V lost 5 bases and J lost 4; bases outside the gene matches: 8. The CDR3 contains 16 residues. CDR3 nucleotides: TGTGCCAGCAGTCCCTACAGGGGGCGCGGCACCGGGGAGCTGTTTTTT. It yields the protein CASSPYRGRGTGELFF.

The rearrangement uses TRBV11-2 and TRBJ2-1, with D perhaps TRBD2 (6 bases). V shed 5 bases and J shed 9 bases, with 17 bases lying between them. The CDR3 covers 14 residues. Germline V gene lookup returns CDR1 SGHAT and CDR2 FQNNGV. The CDR3 sequence: CASSPLAGWSEQFF. In DNA, the CDR3 is TGTGCCAGCAGCCCTCTCGCGGGATGGAGTGAGCAGTTCTTC. The variable domain in full, completed from reference TRBV11-2 and TRBJ2-1, reads EAGVAQSPRYKIIEKRQSVAFWCNPISGHATLYWYQQILGQGPKLLIQFQNNGVVDDSQLPKDRFSAERLKGVDSTLKIQPAKLEDSAVYLCASSPLAGWSEQFFGPGTRLTVL.

This clonotype appeared a few times. Written as DNA, the CDR3 is TGCAGTGCTAGACCTGGGGGGCTAGAGACCCAGTACTTC. Translating gives CSARPGGLETQYF. The rearrangement uses TRBV20-1 and TRBJ2-5, with D tentatively TRBD1 or TRBD2 (6 bases each). Germline assignment: CDR1 DFQATT and CDR2 SNEGSKA (reference sequence). The CDR3 has 13 residues. The germline V and J ends were trimmed by 2 bases and 4 bases, with 11 bases remaining between them.

The rearrangement uses TRBV20-1 and TRBJ2-3, with D perhaps TRBD2 (6 bases). V was shortened by 1 base and J by 2 bases, with 10 bases between the two germline ends. The CDR3 is made up of 14 amino acids. Germline CDR1 is DFQATT and CDR2 is SNEGSKA (reference sequence). CDR3 bases: TGCAGTGCTAGAGTTAGCGGAATCACAGATACGCAGTATTTT. Protein product: CSARVSGITDTQYF.

This clonotype was detected a few times. The V call is TRBV7-9, the J call TRBJ1-1, with no clear D. CDR1 is SEHNR and CDR2 is FQNEAQ in the germline V gene (reference sequence). The CDR3 spans 14 residues. V dropped 4 bases and J dropped 0 bases, with 9 bases sitting between them. CDR3 region: CASSSDILNTEAFF. Here the CDR3 DNA reads TGTGCCAGCAGCTCTGACATTCTGAACACTGAAGCTTTCTTT.